The next 21 T cell receptor beta chains were all read from a single sample in a study of CD8 T cells in ankylosing spondylitis. TCRdb ran MiXCR on the 5' RACE reads and lists one entry per CDR3 protein. The profile shows approximately 290,000 distinct CDR3 sequences, around 20% of them singletons. The sample was blood, either unsorted or a sorted T cell fraction (not recorded which). The receptors stem from a female donor with ankylosing spondylitis or in good health (not recorded which).

In nucleotides, the CDR3 is TGTGCCAGCAGCTTGGGCGGGGATAGGACTGGGGCCAACGTCCTGACTTTC. Residues: CASSLGGDRTGANVLTF. The rearrangement joins TRBV5-4 to TRBJ2-6, with D tentatively TRBD2 (6 bases). V was pared by 0 bases and J by 2 bases, with 12 bases between. Looked up from germline, CDR1 is SGHNT and CDR2 is YYREEE (reference sequence). The CDR3 has 17 residues.

This clonotype showed up many times. The CDR3 DNA sequence: TGTGCCAGCAACAGGGGGCAATCCTACGAGCAGTACTTC. Translation: CASNRGQSYEQYF. The V gene is TRBV12-3 or TRBV12-4, the J gene TRBJ2-7; 9 nucleotides agree with TRBD1. Unmatched junction bases numbered 2, after V lost 7 bases and J lost 1 base. There are 13 residues in the CDR3.

This clonotype was found a few times. The chain carries TRBV4-3 and TRBJ1-4; possible D gene TRBD1, 5 bases. CDR1 LGHNA and CDR2 YSLEER come from the germline V gene. The CDR3 sequence is 17 residues long. Trimming took off 1 base at V and 4 bases at J, with 16 bases between the two ends. CDR3 region: CASSQGPVGGFNEKLFF. The CDR3 DNA reads as TGCGCCAGCAGCCAAGGTCCAGTTGGGGGTTTTAATGAAAAACTGTTTTTT.

This clonotype was observed a handful of times. The J gene is TRBJ2-5, the V gene TRBV2; 9 bases line up with TRBD2. The CDR3 runs to 17 residues. With V trimmed by 7 bases and J by 4 bases, 16 bases remained unmatched. The germline V gene encodes CDR1 SNHLY and CDR2 FYNNEI. The CDR3 DNA sequence: TGTGCCAGCACGAGGTACAAAGCGGGAGGAATAGGAGAGACCCAGTACTTC. Its protein is CASTRYKAGGIGETQYF. Complete variable domain (other parts from reference TRBV2 and TRBJ2-5): EPEVTQTPSHQVTQMGQEVILRCVPISNHLYFYWYRQILGQKVEFLVSFYNNEISEKSEIFDDQFSVERPDGSNFTLKIRSTKLEDSAMYFCASTRYKAGGIGETQYFGPGTRLLVL.

This clonotype was recorded at least ten times. Its ends do not fully match the called genes, so a read error is possible. The chain links TRBV7-7 to TRBJ2-7, with D perhaps matching TRBD2 (5 bases). Germline CDR1 reads SSHAT; CDR2 reads FNYEAQ (reference sequence). The CDR3 loop spans 13 amino acids. The CDR3 DNA sequence: TGTGCTAGCAGCTTGAGCCGGTCGGGGGAGCAGTACTTC. Its translation: CASSLSRSGEQYF.

This chain uses TRBV20-1 with TRBJ2-7, with a weak D call TRBD2 (6 bases). V was shortened by 6 bases and J by 1 base, with 25 bases between the two germline ends. This CDR3 is 17 amino acids long. Germline CDR1 reads DFQATT; CDR2 reads SNEGSKA (reference sequence). The chain's CDR3 is CSAIPAKGNGRSYEQYF. As DNA, the CDR3 is TGCAGTGCAATACCGGCCAAGGGTAATGGGAGGTCCTACGAGCAGTACTTC.

This clonotype was observed a few times. This sequence joins TRBV20-1 and TRBJ2-7; 10 bases align to TRBD2. With V trimmed by 5 bases and J by 2 bases, 6 bases remained unmatched. CDR1 and CDR2 (germline): DFQATT, SNEGSKA (reference sequence). The CDR3 has 14 amino acids. This chain's CDR3 is CSAAGLAEPYEQYF. In DNA, the CDR3 is TGCAGTGCTGCCGGACTAGCGGAGCCCTACGAGCAGTACTTC.

This clonotype has a count of ten or more. V gene TRBV6-1 combines with J gene TRBJ1-2; perhaps TRBD1 as D (6 bases). Trimming removed 5 bases at V and 0 bases at J, with 16 bases between. Germline CDR1 and CDR2: MNHNS and SASEGT. The length of the CDR3 is 16 residues. The CDR3 nucleotides are TGTGCCAGCAGTAGACAGGCGTGGGATACTAACTATGGCTACACCTTC. It yields the protein CASSRQAWDTNYGYTF.

This clonotype was seen a few times. The chain has TRBV20-1 and TRBJ2-1; D unclear. CDR3 length: 14 amino acids. CDR1 DFQATT and CDR2 SNEGSKA come from the germline V gene (reference sequence). V gave up 0 bases and J gave up 0 bases, with 6 bases separating them. The chain's CDR3 is CSAREWSSYNEQFF. The CDR3 DNA reads TGCAGTGCTAGAGAGTGGAGCTCCTACAATGAGCAGTTCTTC.

This clonotype was detected ten times or more. The gene calls are TRBV28 and TRBJ1-5; no clear D gene. V lost 7 bases, J lost 3 bases, and 13 bases lay in between. The CDR3 contains 14 residues. CDR1 MDHEN and CDR2 SYDVKM come from the germline V gene. The CDR3 DNA sequence: TGTGCCAGCACCCTTCGCGGTCACAATCAGCCCCAGCATTTT. Amino acid sequence: CASTLRGHNQPQHF.

V usage is TRBV12-3 or TRBV12-4 and J usage is TRBJ2-2; 14 bases are a match to TRBD2. The CDR3 is 17 amino acids. V gave up 5 bases and J gave up 3 bases; unmatched junction bases: 5. CDR3 DNA: TGTGCCAGCAGTATTCAGACTAGCGGGAGGGACACCGGGGAGCTGTTTTTT. The encoded protein is CASSIQTSGRDTGELFF.

This chain connects TRBV20-1 to TRBJ2-1; D not resolved. Per germline, CDR1 DFQATT and CDR2 SNEGSKA (reference sequence). Deletions cut 5 bases from V and 5 bases from J, with 7 bases between. The CDR3 sequence is 11 residues long. Here the CDR3 reads CSAGQNNEQFF. The CDR3 DNA sequence: TGCAGTGCTGGCCAGAACAATGAGCAGTTCTTC.

The genes are TRBV6-2 or TRBV6-3 and TRBJ1-6; no definite D call. The CDR3 is 13 amino acids. V gave up 6 bases and J gave up 7 bases, with 10 bases separating them. CDR1 is MNHEY, CDR2 SVGEGT, per germline. The CDR3 reads CASRPAQNSPLHF. CDR3 bases: TGTGCCAGCAGGCCAGCCCAGAATTCACCCCTCCACTTT.

The chain couples TRBV20-1 to TRBJ1-5, with TRBD1 matching 11 bases. V trimming: 3 bases; J trimming: 1 base; junction bases outside the gene matches: 5. The V gene's germline CDR1 is DFQATT and CDR2 SNEGSKA (reference sequence). This CDR3 is 16 amino acids long. As DNA, the CDR3 is TGCAGTGCTAGTCTTCGGGACAGGGGGAGCAATCAGCCCCAGCATTTT. Translation: CSASLRDRGSNQPQHF.

This clonotype occurred many times. The rearrangement links TRBV9 to TRBJ2-3; 7 nucleotides line up with TRBD2. The CDR3 is 15 amino acids. Germline V gene data show CDR1 as SGDLS and CDR2 as YYNGEE. V dropped 4 bases and J dropped 5; count of bases not matched to a gene: 10. DNA of the CDR3: TGTGCCAGCAGCCTCGTAAGCGGGACGGGAGATACGCAGTATTTT. As protein: CASSLVSGTGDTQYF.

This chain uses TRBV20-1 with TRBJ2-1; D may be TRBD2 (5 bases). Trimming left V 3 bases short and J 10 bases short, with 16 bases between. Germline V gene data show CDR1 as DFQATT and CDR2 as SNEGSKA (reference sequence). The CDR3 loop spans 13 amino acids. The CDR3 here is CSASSSAQREQFF. The CDR3, as DNA: TGCAGTGCTAGTAGTAGCGCCCAGCGGGAGCAGTTCTTC.

The V call is TRBV12-3 or TRBV12-4, the J call TRBJ2-3; 8 bases match TRBD2. This CDR3 is built from 14 residues. V was clipped by 3 bases and J by 5 bases; unmatched bases: 4. Written as DNA, the CDR3 is TGTGCCAGCAGTTTGGGGACTAGAGGAGATACGCAGTATTTT. It codes for CASSLGTRGDTQYF.

In this sample, this clonotype turned up many times. V is TRBV6-1 and J is TRBJ2-1; TRBD1 matches at 8 bases. Germline loops: CDR1 MNHNS, CDR2 SASEGT. The trim removed 6 bases at V and 9 bases at J, leaving 13 bases unmatched. This CDR3 is built from 15 residues. CDR3 amino acids: CASRGGQVFIGEQFF. In DNA form, the CDR3 reads TGTGCCAGCAGGGGGGGACAGGTGTTCATCGGTGAGCAGTTCTTC.

This chain connects TRBV19 to TRBJ2-3, with 8 positions matching TRBD2. Germline CDR1 LNHDA, CDR2 SQIVND (reference sequence). The CDR3 consists of 16 residues. The V segment lost 3 bases and the J segment 1 base; nucleotides outside the gene matches: 6. Here the CDR3 reads CASSIPTSVGTDTQYF. The CDR3 nucleotides are TGTGCCAGTAGTATTCCGACTAGCGTTGGCACAGATACGCAGTATTTT.

The J gene is TRBJ1-6, the V gene TRBV12-3 or TRBV12-4; possibly TRBD1 for D (6 bases). The V end lost 5 bases, the J end lost 5 bases, and 16 bases lay between the germline ends. The CDR3 contains 16 residues. The CDR3 loop is CASSLLRGLDNSPLHF. The CDR3 nucleotides are TGTGCCAGCAGTCTCCTCAGGGGTCTCGATAATTCACCCCTCCACTTT.

This clonotype has ten or more counts. The genes are TRBV28 and TRBJ2-2; D gene uncertain. V was trimmed by 6 bases and J by 6 bases, leaving 8 bases between them. This CDR3 region has 12 residues. Germline loops: CDR1 MDHEN, CDR2 SYDVKM. The CDR3 DNA sequence: TGTGCCAGCAGATACAGAGCCGGGGAGCTGTTTTTT. It translates to CASRYRAGELFF.